The T cell receptor (beta chain) under discussion was sequenced for a study of CD8 T cells in ankylosing spondylitis (dated by TCRdb to between 2016 and 2019). About the investigation overall: The study set out to find disease-linked TCR variants by profiling T cell receptor beta repertoires in ankylosing spondylitis patients and healthy donors. The whole study cohort included some 100 healthy donors and about two dozen ankylosing spondylitis patients. Samples of peripheral blood were taken, and for ankylosing spondylitis patients, synovial fluid was collected as well. Results and caveats for the whole study, not just this receptor: A TCR beta motif made up of several highly homologous amino acid variants appeared to be characteristic of blood from ankylosing spondylitis patients. The disease-linked clones had a CD8+ phenotype and were found at relatively low frequencies in peripheral blood. The disease-linked clones were reported to be significantly enriched in matched synovial fluid samples from ankylosing spondylitis patients. Some motif variants were previously reported in synovial fluid and blood of reactive arthritis patients, suggesting common disease-initiation mechanisms.

The run used an Illumina HiSeq 2500. TCR beta libraries were prepared by quantitative 5'-RACE with molecular barcodes. Processing in the source paper ran as follows. To identify disease-linked TCR variants, a new computational method was used, one built on a probabilistic model of VDJ rearrangement. TCRdb reworked the public reads: Q25 trimming with fastp, MiXCR clone assembly, productive beta chains retained. CDR3 protein duplicates are merged, each entry listing the most common genes and DNA. In this record, the V and J calls reflect TCRdb's handling and not the investigators' own analysis. The sample includes about 340,000 distinct CDR3 sequences, with 7.5% to 9% observed a single time. The ten most abundant clones make up about 14% of the sample. Concerning this clonotype itself: There is no known antigen for this receptor. No clone much larger than this one lies a single base away; base qualities are absent.

The germline V gene encodes CDR1 GTSNPN and CDR2 SVGIG (reference sequence). V drops 2 bases and J drops 4 bases, leaving 15 bases in between. The CDR3 numbers 14 residues from cysteine through phenylalanine. The read is trimmed to its CDR3 DNA, 42 bases read in frame from base 1. The sequence was obtained from a male donor with ankylosing spondylitis. The chain was built from TRBV30 and TRBJ2-7, with TRBD2 tentatively as D gene (5 bases match). The sequencing sample was made of blood, either unsorted or a sorted T cell fraction (not recorded which). The DNA is as follows: TGTGCCTGGAGTTTGCCGGGGTTCATGTACGAGCAGTACTTC. Its protein product is CAWSLPGFMYEQYF.